This T cell receptor beta chain was sequenced for a study of CD8 T cells in Susac syndrome. RNA amounts of roughly 0.5 to 1 ug underwent reverse transcription with random hexamers. Amplification of the TCR beta CDR3 was carried out by immunoSEQ multiplex PCR, which spanned a total of 54 Vbeta and 13 Jbeta segments. TCRdb re-derived calls from the immunoSEQ multiplex PCR reads in MiXCR, one entry per CDR3 protein. Of about 200,000 distinct CDR3 sequences detected, 80% to 95% appear once; the ten largest clones hold 0.1% to 0.15%. Germline loops: CDR1 MRHNA, CDR2 SNTAGT. The CDR3 runs to 15 residues. Between the trimmed V and J ends, which lost 6 bases and 9 bases, there was a span of 21 bases. Negative isolation yielded CD4+ and CD8+ T cells, and FACS enriched TEMRA cells.

J is TRBJ1-5 and V is TRBV6-4; TRBD1 might be the D (6 bases). What was sequenced was CD8+ T cells from PBMCs. This receptor was obtained from a human donor with multiple sclerosis. The CDR3 DNA is TGTGCCAGCAGGCGAGGGTCCAGGGGCCCTCGGCCCCAGCATTTT. Translation gives CASRRGSRGPRPQHF.